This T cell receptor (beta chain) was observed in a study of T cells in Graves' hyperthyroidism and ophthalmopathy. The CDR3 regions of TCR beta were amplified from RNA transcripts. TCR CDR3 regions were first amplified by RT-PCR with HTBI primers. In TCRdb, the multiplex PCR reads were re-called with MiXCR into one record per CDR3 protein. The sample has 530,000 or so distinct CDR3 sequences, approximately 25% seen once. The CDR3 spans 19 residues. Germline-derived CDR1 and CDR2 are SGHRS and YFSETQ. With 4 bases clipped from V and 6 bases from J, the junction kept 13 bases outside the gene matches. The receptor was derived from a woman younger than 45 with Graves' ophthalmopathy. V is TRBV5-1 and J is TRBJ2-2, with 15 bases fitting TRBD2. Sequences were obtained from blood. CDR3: CASSPTGLAGGGSAGELFF. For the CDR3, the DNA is TGCGCCAGCAGCCCGACGGGACTAGCGGGGGGCGGCTCGGCCGGGGAGCTGTTTTTT.